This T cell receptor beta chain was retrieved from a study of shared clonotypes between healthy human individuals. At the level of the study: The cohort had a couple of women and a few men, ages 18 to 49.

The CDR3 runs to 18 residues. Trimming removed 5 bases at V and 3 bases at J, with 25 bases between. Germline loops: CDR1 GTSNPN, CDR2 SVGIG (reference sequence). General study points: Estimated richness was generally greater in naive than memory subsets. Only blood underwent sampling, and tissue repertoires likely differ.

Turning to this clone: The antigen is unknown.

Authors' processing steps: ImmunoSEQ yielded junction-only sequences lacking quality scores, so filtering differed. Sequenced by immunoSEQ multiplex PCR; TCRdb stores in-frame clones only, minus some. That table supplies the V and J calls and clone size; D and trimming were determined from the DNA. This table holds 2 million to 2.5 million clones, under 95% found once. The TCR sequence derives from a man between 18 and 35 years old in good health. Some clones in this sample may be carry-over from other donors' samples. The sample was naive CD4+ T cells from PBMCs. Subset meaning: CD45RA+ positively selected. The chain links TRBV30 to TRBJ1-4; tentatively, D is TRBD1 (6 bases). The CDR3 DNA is TGTGCCTGGGAGCGGAGTGTAGTTACGGGGGCTGCTAATGAAAAACTGTTTTTT. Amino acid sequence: CAWERSVVTGAANEKLFF.